The sequence of this TCR beta chain was determined in a study of graft-versus-host responses after intestinal transplantation. Study-level information: Transplants given to recipients were multivisceral, liver-intestinal, or isolated intestinal. Uniformly, recipients were administered anti-thymocyte globulin induction with subsequent tacrolimus and steroids for 3 to 4 years. Findings of the study overall: Ileal or blood samples showed some GvH clones first, and such clones were also found in recipient marrow. Patients with graft-donor T cell macrochimerism had high graft-versus-host to host-versus-graft clonal ratios in allografts.

TCRdb's copy holds only in-frame clones and misses some; the assay was immunoSEQ multiplex PCR. The sample has approximately 86,000 clones, around 92% seen once; the top ten hold roughly 0.4%. Germline CDR1 is ENHRY and CDR2 is SYGVKD. The CDR3 contains 17 residues. Trimming took 4 bases from V and 5 from J, leaving 22 bases between them. In regard to this clone: The antigen is not known.

V and J are TRBV10-3 and TRBJ2-3; D might be TRBD2 (6 bases). The sequenced sample was unstimulated CD8+ T cells sorted from spleen or lymph node cells, obtained before transplant. This receptor was obtained from a human donor who was the organ donor for an intestinal transplant. The CDR3 reads CAISVAGTWRGGDTQYF. The CDR3, as DNA: TGTGCCATCAGTGTGGCCGGGACTTGGCGGGGAGGAGATACGCAGTATTTT.